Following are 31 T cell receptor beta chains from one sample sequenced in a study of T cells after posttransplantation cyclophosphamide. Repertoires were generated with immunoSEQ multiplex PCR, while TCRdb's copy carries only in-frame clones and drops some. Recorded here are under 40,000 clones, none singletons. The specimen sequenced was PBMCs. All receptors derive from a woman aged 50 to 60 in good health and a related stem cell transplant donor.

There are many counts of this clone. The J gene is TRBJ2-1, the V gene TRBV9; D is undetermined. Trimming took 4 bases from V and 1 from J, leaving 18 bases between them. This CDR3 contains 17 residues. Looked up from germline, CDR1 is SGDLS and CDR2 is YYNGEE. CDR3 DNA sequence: TGTGCCAGCAGCCCACCCGTAGGGTACGAGTCCTACAATGAGCAGTTCTTC. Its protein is CASSPPVGYESYNEQFF.

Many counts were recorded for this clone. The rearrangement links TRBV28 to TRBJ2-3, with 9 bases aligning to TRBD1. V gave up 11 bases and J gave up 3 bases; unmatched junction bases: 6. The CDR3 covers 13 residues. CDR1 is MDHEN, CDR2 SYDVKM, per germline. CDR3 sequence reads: CAVQDRGTDTQYF. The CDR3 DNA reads TGTGCCGTACAGGACAGGGGAACAGATACGCAGTATTTT.

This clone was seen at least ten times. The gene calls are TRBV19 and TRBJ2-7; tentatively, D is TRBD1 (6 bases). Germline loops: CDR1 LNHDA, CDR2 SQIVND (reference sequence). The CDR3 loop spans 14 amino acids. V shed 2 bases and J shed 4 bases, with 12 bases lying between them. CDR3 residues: CASSIMDRGYEQYF. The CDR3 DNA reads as TGTGCCAGTAGTATAATGGACAGAGGGTACGAGCAGTACTTC.

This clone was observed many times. CDR3 protein: CASSSGTGFNEQFF. The CDR3 DNA is TGCGCCAGCAGCTCCGGGACAGGGTTTAATGAGCAGTTCTTC. The rearrangement links TRBV5-1 to TRBJ2-1; 9 bases align to TRBD1. Germline V CDR1 and CDR2: SGHRS, YFSETQ. J gave up 7 bases and V 3 bases, and 5 bases lay outside the gene matches. CDR3 length: 14 amino acids.

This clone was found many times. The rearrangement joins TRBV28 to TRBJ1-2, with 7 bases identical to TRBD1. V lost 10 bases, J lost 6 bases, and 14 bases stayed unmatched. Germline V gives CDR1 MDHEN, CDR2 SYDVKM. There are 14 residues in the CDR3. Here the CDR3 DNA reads TGTGCCACTCTACCGGGACAGAGAACCCATGGCTACACCTTC. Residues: CATLPGQRTHGYTF.

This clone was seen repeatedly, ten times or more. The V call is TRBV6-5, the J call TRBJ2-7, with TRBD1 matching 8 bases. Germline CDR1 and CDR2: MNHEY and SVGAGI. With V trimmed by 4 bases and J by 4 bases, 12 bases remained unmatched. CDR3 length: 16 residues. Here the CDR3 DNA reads TGTGCCAGCAGTTGGCTTCAGACAGGGGCGGTGTACGAGCAGTACTTC. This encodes CASSWLQTGAVYEQYF.

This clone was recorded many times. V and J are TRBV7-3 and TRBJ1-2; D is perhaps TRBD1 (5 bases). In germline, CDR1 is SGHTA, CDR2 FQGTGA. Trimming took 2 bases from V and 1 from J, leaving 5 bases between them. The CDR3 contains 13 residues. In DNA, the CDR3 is TGTGCCAGCAGCTTAGACAGTAACTATGGCTACACCTTC. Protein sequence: CASSLDSNYGYTF.

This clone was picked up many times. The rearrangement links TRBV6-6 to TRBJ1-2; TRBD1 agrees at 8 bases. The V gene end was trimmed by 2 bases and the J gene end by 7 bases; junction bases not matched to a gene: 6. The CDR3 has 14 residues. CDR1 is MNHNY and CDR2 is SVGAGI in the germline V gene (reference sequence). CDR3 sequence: CASSYTTGGGGYTF. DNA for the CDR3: TGTGCCAGCAGTTACACCACAGGGGGAGGTGGCTACACCTTC.

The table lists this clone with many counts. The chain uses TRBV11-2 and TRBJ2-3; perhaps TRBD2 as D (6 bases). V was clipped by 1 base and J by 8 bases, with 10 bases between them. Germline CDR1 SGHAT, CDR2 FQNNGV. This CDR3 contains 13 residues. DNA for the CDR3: TGTGCCAGCAGCTTAGGAGGAGCGGGTACGCAGTATTTT. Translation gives CASSLGGAGTQYF.

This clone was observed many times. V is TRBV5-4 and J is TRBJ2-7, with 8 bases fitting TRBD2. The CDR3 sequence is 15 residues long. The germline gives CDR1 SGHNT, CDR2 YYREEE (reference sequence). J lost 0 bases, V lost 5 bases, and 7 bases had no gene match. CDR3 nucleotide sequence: TGTGCCAGCAGTTCTCAGCGGGAGATCTCCTACGAGCAGTACTTC. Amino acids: CASSSQREISYEQYF.

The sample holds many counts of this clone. CDR3 DNA sequence: TGTGCCAGCAGGCCCGGGACTAGCGGGGACACCGGGGAGCTGTTTTTT. Protein sequence: CASRPGTSGDTGELFF. The chain joins TRBV12-3 or TRBV12-4 to TRBJ2-2; 13 bases agree with TRBD2. This CDR3 comprises 16 residues. Unmatched junction bases numbered 4, after V lost 6 bases and J lost 3 bases.

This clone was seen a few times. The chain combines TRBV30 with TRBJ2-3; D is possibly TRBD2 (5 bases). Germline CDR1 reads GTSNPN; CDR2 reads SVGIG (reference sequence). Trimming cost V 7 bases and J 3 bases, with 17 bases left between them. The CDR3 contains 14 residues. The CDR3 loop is CAFTVRVGTDTQYF. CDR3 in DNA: TGTGCCTTTACCGTGCGGGTCGGGACAGATACGCAGTATTTT. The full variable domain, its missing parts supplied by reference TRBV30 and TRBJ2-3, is SQTIHQWPATLVQPVGSPLSLECTVEGTSNPNLYWYRQAAGRGLQLLFYSVGIGQISSEVPQNLSASRPQDRQFILSSKKLLLSDSGFYLCAFTVRVGTDTQYFGPGTRLTVL.

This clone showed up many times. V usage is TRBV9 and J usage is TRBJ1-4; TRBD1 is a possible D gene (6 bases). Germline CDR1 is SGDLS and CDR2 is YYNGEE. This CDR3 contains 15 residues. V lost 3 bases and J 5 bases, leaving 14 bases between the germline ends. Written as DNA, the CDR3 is TGTGCCAGCAGCGGAGGGGGACCGGCAAATGAAAAACTGTTTTTT. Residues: CASSGGGPANEKLFF.

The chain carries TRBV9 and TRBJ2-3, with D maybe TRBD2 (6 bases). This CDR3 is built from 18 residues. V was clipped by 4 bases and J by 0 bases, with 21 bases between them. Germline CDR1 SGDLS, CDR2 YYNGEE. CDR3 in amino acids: CASSPTRPSVLSTDTQYF. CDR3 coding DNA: TGTGCCAGCAGCCCAACCCGTCCTAGCGTACTGAGCACAGATACGCAGTATTTT.

CDR3 in DNA: TGTGCCAGCAGATACAGCCGACTGAGCGGGGATACGCAGTATTTT. Its protein product is CASRYSRLSGDTQYF. This chain joins TRBV12-3 or TRBV12-4 and TRBJ2-3; TRBD2 might be the D (6 bases). The CDR3 is 15 residues long. V shed 6 bases and J shed 6 bases, with 19 bases lying between them.

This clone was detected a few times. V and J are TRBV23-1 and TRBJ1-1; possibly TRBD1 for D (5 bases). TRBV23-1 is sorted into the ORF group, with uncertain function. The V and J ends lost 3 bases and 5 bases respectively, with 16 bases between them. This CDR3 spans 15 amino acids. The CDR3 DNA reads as TGCGCCAGCAGTCAGCGGACACCCAAAGGAACTGAAGCTTTCTTT. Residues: CASSQRTPKGTEAFF.

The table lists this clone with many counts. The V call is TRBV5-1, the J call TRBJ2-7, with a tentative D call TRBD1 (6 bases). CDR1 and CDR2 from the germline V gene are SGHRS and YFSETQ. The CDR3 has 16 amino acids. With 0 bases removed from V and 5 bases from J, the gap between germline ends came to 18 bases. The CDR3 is CASSLGGNPGHHEQYF. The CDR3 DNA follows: TGCGCCAGCAGCTTGGGAGGGAACCCGGGACACCACGAGCAGTACTTC.

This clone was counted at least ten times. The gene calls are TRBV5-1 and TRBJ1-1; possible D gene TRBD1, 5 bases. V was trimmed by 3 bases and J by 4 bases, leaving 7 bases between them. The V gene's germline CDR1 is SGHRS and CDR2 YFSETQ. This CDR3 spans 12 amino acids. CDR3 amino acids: CASSSGGTEAFF. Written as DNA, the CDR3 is TGCGCCAGCAGCTCGGGGGGCACTGAAGCTTTCTTT.

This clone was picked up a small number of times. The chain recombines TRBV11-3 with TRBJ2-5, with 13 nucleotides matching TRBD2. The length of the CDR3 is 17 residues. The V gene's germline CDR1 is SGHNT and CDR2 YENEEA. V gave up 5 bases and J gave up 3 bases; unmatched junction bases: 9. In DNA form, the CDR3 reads TGTGCCAGCAGCCTACTATTAACTAGCGGGAGGGAAGAGACCCAGTACTTC. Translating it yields CASSLLLTSGREETQYF.

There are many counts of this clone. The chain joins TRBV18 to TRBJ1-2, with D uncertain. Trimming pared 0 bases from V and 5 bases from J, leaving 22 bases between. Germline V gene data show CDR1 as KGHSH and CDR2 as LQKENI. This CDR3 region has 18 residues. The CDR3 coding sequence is TGTGCCAGCTCACCACCCCATACCCTGCAAATAACACGATATGGCTACACCTTC. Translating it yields CASSPPHTLQITRYGYTF.

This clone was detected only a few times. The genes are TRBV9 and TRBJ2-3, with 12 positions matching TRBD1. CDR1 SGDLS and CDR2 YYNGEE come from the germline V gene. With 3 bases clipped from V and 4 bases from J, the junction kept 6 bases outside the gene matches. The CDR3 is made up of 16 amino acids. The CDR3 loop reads CASSGLGQGAADTQYF. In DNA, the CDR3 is TGTGCCAGCAGCGGCCTGGGACAGGGGGCCGCAGATACGCAGTATTTT.

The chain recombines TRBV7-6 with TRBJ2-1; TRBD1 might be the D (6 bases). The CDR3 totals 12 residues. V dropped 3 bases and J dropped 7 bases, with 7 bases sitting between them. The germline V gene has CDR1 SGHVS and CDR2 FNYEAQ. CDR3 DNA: TGTGCCAGCAGCTTCCAGGGGAATGAGCAGTTCTTC. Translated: CASSFQGNEQFF. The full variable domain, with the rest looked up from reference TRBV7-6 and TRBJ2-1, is GAGVSQSPRYKVTKRGQDVALRCDPISGHVSLYWYRQALGQGPEFLTYFNYEAQQDKSGLPNDRFSAERPEGSISTLTIQRTEQRDSAMYRCASSFQGNEQFFGPGTRLTVL.

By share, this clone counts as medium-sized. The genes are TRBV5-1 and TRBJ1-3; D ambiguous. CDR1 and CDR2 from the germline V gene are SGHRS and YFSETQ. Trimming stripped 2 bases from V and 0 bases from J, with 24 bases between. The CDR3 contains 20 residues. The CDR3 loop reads CASSFGPQTHGPGSGNTIYF. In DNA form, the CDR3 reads TGCGCCAGCAGCTTCGGTCCCCAAACCCATGGGCCTGGCTCTGGAAACACCATATATTTT.

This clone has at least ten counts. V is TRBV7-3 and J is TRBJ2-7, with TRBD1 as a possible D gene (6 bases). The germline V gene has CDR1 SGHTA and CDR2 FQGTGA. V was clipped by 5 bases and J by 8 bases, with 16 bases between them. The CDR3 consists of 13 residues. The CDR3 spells CASSRAQGFQQYF. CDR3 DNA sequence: TGTGCCAGCAGCCGCGCTCAGGGGTTTCAGCAGTACTTC.

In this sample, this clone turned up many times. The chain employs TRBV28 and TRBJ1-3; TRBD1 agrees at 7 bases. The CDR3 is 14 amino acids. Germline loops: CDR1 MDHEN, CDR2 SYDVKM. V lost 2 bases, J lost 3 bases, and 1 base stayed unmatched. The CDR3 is CASSLRGHGNTIYF. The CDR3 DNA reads TGTGCCAGCAGTTTAAGGGGGCATGGAAACACCATATATTTT.

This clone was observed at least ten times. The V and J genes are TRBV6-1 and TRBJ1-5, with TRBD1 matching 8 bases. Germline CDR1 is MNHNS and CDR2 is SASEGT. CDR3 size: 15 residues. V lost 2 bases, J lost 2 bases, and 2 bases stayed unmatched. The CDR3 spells CASSENRGGNQPQHF. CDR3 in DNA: TGTGCCAGCAGTGAAAACAGGGGGGGCAATCAGCCCCAGCATTTT.

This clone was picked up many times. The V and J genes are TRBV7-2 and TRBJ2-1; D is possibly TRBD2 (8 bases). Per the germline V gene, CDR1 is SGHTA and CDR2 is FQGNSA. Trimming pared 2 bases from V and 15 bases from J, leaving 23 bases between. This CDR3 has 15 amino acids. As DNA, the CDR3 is TGTGCCAGCAGCTTACGTCTACAGGGGACTAGTGGCTGGTTCTTC. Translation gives CASSLRLQGTSGWFF.

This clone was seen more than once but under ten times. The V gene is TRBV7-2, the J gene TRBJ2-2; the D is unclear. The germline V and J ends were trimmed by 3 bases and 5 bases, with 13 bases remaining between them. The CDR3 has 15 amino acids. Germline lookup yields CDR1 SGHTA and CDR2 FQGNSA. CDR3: CASSFRGFETGELFF. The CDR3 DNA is TGTGCCAGCAGCTTCAGAGGCTTCGAGACCGGGGAGCTGTTTTTT.

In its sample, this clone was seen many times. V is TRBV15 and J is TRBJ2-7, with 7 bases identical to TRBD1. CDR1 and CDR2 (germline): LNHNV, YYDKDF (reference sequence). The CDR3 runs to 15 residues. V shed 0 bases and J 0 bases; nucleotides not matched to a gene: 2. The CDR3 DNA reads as TGTGCCACCAGCAGAGATAGACAGGGCTCCTACGAGCAGTACTTC. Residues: CATSRDRQGSYEQYF.

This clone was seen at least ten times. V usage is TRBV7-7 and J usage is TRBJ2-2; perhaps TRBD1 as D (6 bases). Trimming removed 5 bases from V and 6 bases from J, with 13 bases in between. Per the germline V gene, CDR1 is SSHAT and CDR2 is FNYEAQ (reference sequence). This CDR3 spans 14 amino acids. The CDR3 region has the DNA TGTGCCAGCAGCCCAGATCCAGGGGCCGGGGAGCTGTTTTTT. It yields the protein CASSPDPGAGELFF.

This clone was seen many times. CDR3 coding DNA: TGTGCCAGCAGTTTGACCTTCGGGACTAGCGGGAGCCATGAGCAGTTCTTC. Protein sequence: CASSLTFGTSGSHEQFF. The V and J genes are TRBV11-2 and TRBJ2-1, with TRBD2 matching over 14 bases. V gave up 6 bases and J gave up 8 bases; unmatched junction bases: 12. Germline CDR1 SGHAT, CDR2 FQNNGV. CDR3 length: 17 amino acids.